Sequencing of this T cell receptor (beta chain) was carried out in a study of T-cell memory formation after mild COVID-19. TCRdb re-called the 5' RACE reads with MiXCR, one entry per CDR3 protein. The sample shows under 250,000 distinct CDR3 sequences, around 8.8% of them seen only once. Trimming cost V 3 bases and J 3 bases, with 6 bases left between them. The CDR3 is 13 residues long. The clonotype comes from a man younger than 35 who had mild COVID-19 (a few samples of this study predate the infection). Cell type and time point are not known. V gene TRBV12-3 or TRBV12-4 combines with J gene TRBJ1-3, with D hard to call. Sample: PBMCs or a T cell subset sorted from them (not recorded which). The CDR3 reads CASSFSIGNTIYF. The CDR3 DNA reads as TGTGCCAGCAGTTTTTCTATTGGAAACACCATATATTTT.